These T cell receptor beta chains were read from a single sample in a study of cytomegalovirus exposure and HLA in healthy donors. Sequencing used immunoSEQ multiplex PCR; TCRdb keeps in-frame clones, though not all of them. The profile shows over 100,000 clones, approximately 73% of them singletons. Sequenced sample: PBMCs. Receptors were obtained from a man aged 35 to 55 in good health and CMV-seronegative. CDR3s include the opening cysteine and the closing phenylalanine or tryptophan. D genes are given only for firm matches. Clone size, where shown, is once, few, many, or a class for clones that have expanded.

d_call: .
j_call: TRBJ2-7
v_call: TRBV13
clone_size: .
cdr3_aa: CASSLGPTVEQYF
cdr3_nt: TGTGCCAGCAGCTTAGGTCCTACGGTCGAGCAGTACTTC

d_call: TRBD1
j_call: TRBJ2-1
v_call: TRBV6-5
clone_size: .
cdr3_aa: CASSPRGNPLREQFF
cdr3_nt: TGTGCCAGCAGCCCCAGGGGGAATCCCCTTAGGGAGCAGTTCTTC

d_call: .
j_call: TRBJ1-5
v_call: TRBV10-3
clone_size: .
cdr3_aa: CAIGRESNQPQHF
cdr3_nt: TGTGCCATCGGCAGGGAAAGCAATCAGCCCCAGCATTTT

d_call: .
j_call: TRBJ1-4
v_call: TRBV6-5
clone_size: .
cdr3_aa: CASRSTGFNEKLFF
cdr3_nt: TGTGCCAGCAGATCCACAGGCTTTAATGAAAAACTGTTTTTT

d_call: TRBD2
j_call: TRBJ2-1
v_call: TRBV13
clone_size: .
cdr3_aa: CASTRTSGGTYNEQFF
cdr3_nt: TGTGCCAGCACCAGAACCTCGGGGGGTACCTACAATGAGCAGTTCTTC

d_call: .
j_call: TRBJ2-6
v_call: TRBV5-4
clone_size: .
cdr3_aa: CASSSPSSGANVLTF
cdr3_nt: TGTGCCAGCAGCTCCCCCAGCTCTGGGGCCAACGTCCTGACTTTC

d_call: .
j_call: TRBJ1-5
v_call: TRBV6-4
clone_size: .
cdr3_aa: CASSDPGGKNQPQHF
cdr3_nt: TGTGCCAGCAGTGACCCGGGAGGCAAAAATCAGCCCCAGCATTTT

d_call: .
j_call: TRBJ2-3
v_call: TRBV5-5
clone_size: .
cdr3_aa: CASSLLHEGTDTQYF
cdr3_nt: TGTGCCAGCAGCTTGCTCCACGAGGGCACAGATACGCAGTATTTT

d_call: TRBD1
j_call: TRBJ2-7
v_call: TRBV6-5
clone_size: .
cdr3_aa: CASSYFGTGPTYEQYF
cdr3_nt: TGTGCCAGCAGCTACTTCGGGACAGGACCCACCTACGAGCAGTACTTC

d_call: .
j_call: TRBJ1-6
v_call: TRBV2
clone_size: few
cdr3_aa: CASGGVNSPLHF
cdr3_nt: TGTGCCAGCGGGGGGGTTAATTCACCCCTCCACTTT

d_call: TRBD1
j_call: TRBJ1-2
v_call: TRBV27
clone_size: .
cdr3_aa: CASSPGTGNYGYTF
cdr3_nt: TGTGCCAGCAGTCCCGGGACAGGGAACTATGGCTACACCTTC

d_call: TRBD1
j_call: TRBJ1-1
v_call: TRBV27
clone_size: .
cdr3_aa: CASSTTGRYTEAFF
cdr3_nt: TGTGCCAGCAGCACGACAGGGCGATACACTGAAGCTTTCTTT

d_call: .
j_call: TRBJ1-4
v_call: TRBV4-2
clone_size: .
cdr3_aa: CASSQDGGADEKLFF
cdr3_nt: TGTGCCAGCAGCCAAGATGGGGGGGCGGATGAAAAACTGTTTTTT

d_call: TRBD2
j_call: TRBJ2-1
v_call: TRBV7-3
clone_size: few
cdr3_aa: CASSSQAGDNEQFF
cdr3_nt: TGTGCCAGCAGCTCTCAGGCGGGGGACAATGAGCAGTTCTTC

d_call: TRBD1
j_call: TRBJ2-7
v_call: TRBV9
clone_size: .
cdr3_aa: CASSAGTGISEQYF
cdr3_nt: TGTGCCAGCAGCGCCGGGACAGGGATCTCCGAGCAGTACTTC

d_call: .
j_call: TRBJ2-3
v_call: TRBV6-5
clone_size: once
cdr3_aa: CASSPADTQYF
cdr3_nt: TGTGCCAGCAGCCCAGCAGATACGCAGTATTTT

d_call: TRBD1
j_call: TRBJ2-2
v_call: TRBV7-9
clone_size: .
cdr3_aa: CASSSPGTGGLDTGELFF
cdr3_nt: TGTGCCAGCAGCTCCCCCGGGACAGGGGGCTTAGACACCGGGGAGCTGTTTTTT

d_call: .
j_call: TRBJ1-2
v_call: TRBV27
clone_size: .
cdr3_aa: CASRDASRGYTF
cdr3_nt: TGTGCCAGCAGAGATGCTTCGCGTGGCTACACCTTC

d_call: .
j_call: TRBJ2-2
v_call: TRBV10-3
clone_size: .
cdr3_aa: CAITPGRPPNTGELFF
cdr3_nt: TGTGCCATCACCCCGGGAAGGCCACCGAACACCGGGGAGCTGTTTTTT

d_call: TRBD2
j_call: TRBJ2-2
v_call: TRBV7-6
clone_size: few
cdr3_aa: CASGELADLEYTGELFF
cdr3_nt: TGTGCCAGCGGGGAACTAGCGGACCTTGAATATACCGGGGAGCTGTTTTTT

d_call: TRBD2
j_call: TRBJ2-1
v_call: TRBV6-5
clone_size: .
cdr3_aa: CASRGLAGYNEQFF
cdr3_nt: TGTGCCAGCAGGGGACTAGCGGGGTACAATGAGCAGTTCTTC

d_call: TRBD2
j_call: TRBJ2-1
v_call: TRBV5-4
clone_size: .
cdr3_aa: CASSLGSAGGDNEQFF
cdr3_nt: TGTGCCAGCAGCTTGGGTTCAGCGGGGGGGGACAATGAGCAGTTCTTC

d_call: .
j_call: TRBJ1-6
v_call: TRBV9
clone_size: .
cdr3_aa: CASSVGTNNSPLHF
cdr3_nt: TGTGCCAGCAGCGTAGGGACAAATAATTCACCCCTCCACTTT

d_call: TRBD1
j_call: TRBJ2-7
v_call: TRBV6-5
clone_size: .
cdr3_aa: CASRPGQGIYEQYF
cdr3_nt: TGTGCCAGCAGGCCGGGACAGGGGATCTACGAGCAGTACTTC

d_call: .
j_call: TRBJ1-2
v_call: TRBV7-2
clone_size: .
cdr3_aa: CASSPTQGNYGYTF
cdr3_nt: TGTGCCAGCAGTCCTACCCAGGGAAACTATGGCTACACCTTC

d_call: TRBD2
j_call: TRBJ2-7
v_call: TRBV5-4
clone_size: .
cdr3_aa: CASSLLGRGSPYEQYF
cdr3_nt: TGTGCCAGCAGCTTGTTGGGGCGGGGGAGCCCCTACGAGCAGTACTTC

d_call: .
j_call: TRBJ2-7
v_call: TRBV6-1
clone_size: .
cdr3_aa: CASRAETDSYEQYF
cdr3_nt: TGTGCCAGCAGAGCGGAGACGGACTCCTACGAGCAGTACTTC

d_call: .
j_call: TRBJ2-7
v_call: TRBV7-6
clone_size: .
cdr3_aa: CASSLEAGTSYEQYF
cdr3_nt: TGTGCCAGCAGCTTAGAGGCGGGCACTTCCTACGAGCAGTACTTC

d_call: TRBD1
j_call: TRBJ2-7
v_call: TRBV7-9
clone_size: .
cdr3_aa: CASSVQGAEVDEQYF
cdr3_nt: TGTGCCAGCAGCGTACAGGGGGCTGAAGTAGACGAGCAGTACTTC